The T cell receptor beta chain described here comes from a study of cytomegalovirus exposure and HLA in healthy donors. Study-level results: Researchers counted about 150 TCR beta chains as cytomegalovirus-associated. In vitro assays verified that a few CMV-associated chains recognized CMV antigens specifically. Reportedly, cytomegalovirus status was diagnosed with high sensitivity and specificity.

In germline, CDR1 is GTSNPN, CDR2 SVGIG (reference sequence). The CDR3 has 13 residues. Trimming left V 3 bases short and J 2 bases short, with 10 bases between. Clones were read by immunoSEQ multiplex PCR, and TCRdb kept only the in-frame ones, dropping some. The table records some 160,000 clones, 88% of them present only once. The donors were members of the validation cohort comprising roughly 130 subjects, separate from the roughly 670-subject first cohort. As for this clone: Antigen unknown.

The chain combines TRBV30 with TRBJ2-5; D is ambiguous. The specimen sequenced was PBMCs. This TCR derives from a man aged 18 to 30 in good health and CMV-seronegative. The CDR3 DNA reads TGTGCCTGGAGCACGAGTTTTCAAGAGACCCAGTACTTC. It is translated as CAWSTSFQETQYF.